This TCR beta chain was captured in a study of CD8+CD57+ T cells in acquired aplastic anemia (dated by TCRdb to the late 2010s). Study-wide context: DNA extracted from sorted CD4+ and CD8+ cells had a mean of roughly 3.3 ug, with a range of about 0.18 to 27.4 ug. Healthy donor samples averaged roughly 10 million reads for CD4+ and 11 million to 13 million for CD8+ cells. General findings and caveats noted by the study authors: Nearly 30 CD8+ CDR3 sequences were found in both patients and controls but appeared to be highly expressed in patients and within the immunodominant clones of the patients. No significant difference in CD8+ Simpson's diversity was found between patients and healthy controls (P=0.060).

Genomic DNA was used as template for profiling of TCR beta VDJ combinations and CDR3 sequences. TCR repertoire sequencing was run on an Illumina HiSeq 2000. Regarding the original processing steps: Repertoire assessment relied on Simpson's diversity index, CDR3 size and DJ length profiles, and TRBV/TRBJ rearrangement plots. The immunodominant clone was defined as the most abundant DNA sequence in deep sequencing data. CDR3 amino acid sequences were checked for sharing between subjects and were compared against published repertoires and the VDJdb database. TCRdb reprocessing: public reads trimmed at Q25 with fastp, clones called with MiXCR, in-frame beta chains kept. Rows merge per CDR3 protein into single entries with the most common DNA and genes. The V and J calls follow TCRdb's processing rather than the paper's. This sample is represented by about 180,000 distinct CDR3 sequences; less than 55% of them were singletons. The ten largest clones represent 2.5% to 3.5% of the sample.

The study deep-sequenced TCR repertoires of sorted CD4+ and CD8+ blood T cells from severe aplastic anemia patients and healthy subjects. Ficoll-Paque density gradient centrifugation was used to isolate peripheral blood mononuclear cells. Before DNA extraction, CD4+ and CD8+ T cells were sorted by FACS or by magnetic beads. V has 3 bases trimmed and J has 7 bases trimmed; junction bases matching no gene number 15. CDR1 SGHAT and CDR2 FQNNGV were looked up in the germline V gene. The CDR3, from cysteine to phenylalanine, totals 18 residues. Only the CDR3 DNA is retained, 54 bases long and in frame from the first base. In this sample, this clonotype turned up many times. The clone's antigen remains unknown. No much larger clonotype is one base removed from it; base qualities were not supplied.

The V and J segments used are TRBV11-2 and TRBJ2-1, and 10 junction bases match TRBD2. The source is a human donor in good health. Source material: sorted CD4+, CD8+, or CD8+CD57+ T cells (not recorded which) from PBMCs. The DNA reads TGTGCCAGCAGCTTGAAAACCCCCCTAGCGGGAGTTCGGAATGAGCAGTTCTTC. The encoded protein is CASSLKTPLAGVRNEQFF.